The rows below give T cell receptor beta chains drawn from one sample of a study of shared T cell receptors in the human thymus. The table came from immunoSEQ multiplex PCR; TCRdb's copy has only in-frame clones and leaves some out. The sample consists of hundreds of thousands of clones, more than 70% of them appearing once. The same sample was also used in a study of human thymus T cells.

Material: thymocytes. Receptor source: a boy under two years old with a congenital heart defect. CDR3s include the opening cysteine and the closing phenylalanine or tryptophan. A D gene is named only where the DNA matches it firmly. The size field is filled for only some rows; it gives once, few, many or a size class.

j_call d_call cdr3_length clone_size v_call cdr3_aa cdr3_nt
TRBJ2-7 . 13 . TRBV2 CASSDPPRDEQYF TGTGCCAGCAGTGACCCCCCCAGGGACGAGCAGTACTTC
TRBJ1-1 TRBD1 14 . TRBV2 CAGGPGTENTEAFF TGTGCCGGGGGGCCCGGGACAGAGAACACTGAAGCTTTCTTT
TRBJ1-1 TRBD1 15 . TRBV28 CASSTSGQGNTEAFF TGTGCCAGCAGCACCTCGGGACAGGGAAACACTGAAGCTTTCTTT
TRBJ1-1 TRBD1 14 . TRBV19 CASSTHRGNTEAFF TGTGCCAGTAGTACCCACAGGGGGAACACTGAAGCTTTCTTT
TRBJ1-1 TRBD1 17 . TRBV14 CASSQGRDSPMNTEAFF TGTGCCAGCAGCCAAGGCCGGGACAGCCCTATGAACACTGAAGCTTTCTTT
TRBJ1-6 TRBD1 21 . TRBV14 CASSQDVTLMAYSGGGSPLHF TGTGCCAGCAGCCAAGACGTGACTCTTATGGCTTACTCAGGGGGCGGTTCACCCCTCCACTTT
TRBJ1-6 . 15 once TRBV6-5 CASSSRTIHNSPLHF TGTGCCAGCAGTTCCCGGACAATACATAATTCACCCCTCCACTTT
TRBJ1-4 . 17 . TRBV2 CASRRGVREATNEKLFF TGTGCCAGCAGAAGAGGAGTACGGGAGGCAACTAATGAAAAACTGTTTTTT
TRBJ2-3 . 13 . TRBV30 CAWNSIATDTQYF TGTGCCTGGAATTCTATCGCCACAGATACGCAGTATTTT
TRBJ1-1 . 13 . TRBV14 CASSQALGLVAFF TGTGCCAGCAGCCAAGCGCTTGGGCTCGTAGCTTTCTTT
TRBJ2-7 TRBD1 11 . TRBV29-1 CSCQGAYEQYF TGCAGCTGTCAGGGGGCCTACGAGCAGTACTTC
TRBJ1-1 TRBD1 14 few TRBV5-1 CASSLSRGSTEAFF TGCGCCAGCAGCTTGAGCAGGGGGAGCACTGAAGCTTTCTTT
TRBJ2-5 TRBD2 18 . TRBV4-1 CASSPGLAAPLYVETQYF TGCGCCAGCAGCCCGGGACTAGCGGCCCCCCTTTACGTGGAGACCCAGTACTTC
TRBJ2-7 TRBD2 15 . TRBV7-7 CASSLPGLPMYEQYF TGTGCCAGCAGCTTACCGGGACTACCGATGTACGAGCAGTACTTC
TRBJ1-4 . 17 . TRBV4-3 CASSHHPRSDTNEKLFF TGCGCCAGCAGCCACCACCCCAGAAGCGATACTAATGAAAAACTGTTTTTT
TRBJ2-1 . 17 . TRBV14 CASSQPGSVVPYNEQFF TGTGCCAGCAGCCAACCGGGTTCAGTAGTTCCTTACAATGAGCAGTTCTTC
TRBJ2-7 TRBD1 14 . TRBV5-1 CASSLGDREYEQYF TGCGCCAGCAGCTTGGGAGACAGGGAGTACGAGCAGTACTTC
TRBJ1-2 TRBD1 18 . TRBV4-3 CASSQDLDRLSTTYGYTF TGCGCCAGCAGCCAAGACCTGGACAGGCTTTCTACCACCTATGGCTACACCTTC
TRBJ2-1 TRBD1 17 . TRBV6-1 CASSERSRGCTYNEQFF TGTGCCAGCAGTGAGCGTAGCAGGGGGTGTACCTACAATGAGCAGTTCTTC
TRBJ2-5 TRBD1 15 . TRBV27 CASSLIRDRGETQYF TGTGCCAGCAGTTTAATCAGGGACAGGGGCGAGACCCAGTACTTC
TRBJ2-2 . 15 . TRBV7-9 CASSTQDLNTGELFF TGTGCCAGCAGTACCCAAGACTTGAACACCGGGGAGCTGTTTTTT
TRBJ2-3 . 13 . TRBV5-1 CASSLVGEDTQYF TGCGCCAGCAGCTTAGTTGGGGAGGATACGCAGTATTTT
TRBJ2-7 . 14 . TRBV6-5 CASSGPGHLYEQYF TGTGCCAGCAGTGGGCCGGGACACCTATACGAGCAGTACTTC
TRBJ2-1 . 13 . TRBV9 CASSVGESNEQFF TGTGCCAGCAGCGTAGGGGAGTCGAATGAGCAGTTCTTC
TRBJ2-5 . 15 . TRBV5-6 CASSLEGPGKETQYF TGTGCCAGCAGCTTGGAGGGGCCAGGGAAAGAGACCCAGTACTTC
TRBJ2-3 . 12 . TRBV4-3 CASSQDSDTQYF TGCGCCAGCAGCCAAGATAGCGATACGCAGTATTTT
TRBJ2-5 . 14 . TRBV12-5 CASGLARRGATQYF TGTGCTAGTGGTTTGGCCCGGAGGGGTGCGACCCAGTACTTC
TRBJ1-6 TRBD1 14 . TRBV28 CASRDRASNSPLHF TGTGCCAGCAGAGACAGGGCCAGCAATTCACCCCTCCACTTT
TRBJ2-3 . 14 . TRBV5-1 CASSLELFVDTQYF TGCGCCAGCAGCTTGGAACTCTTCGTAGATACGCAGTATTTT
TRBJ2-7 TRBD2 15 . TRBV7-2 CASSFRLAGGHEQYF TGTGCCAGCAGCTTTCGACTAGCGGGAGGGCACGAGCAGTACTTC
TRBJ1-3 . 16 . TRBV4-1 CASSQGQNNPGNTIYF TGCGCCAGCAGCCAAGGACAGAACAATCCGGGAAACACCATATATTTT
TRBJ2-1 TRBD2 14 . TRBV10-2 CASSLAGVYNEQFF TGCGCCAGCAGTTTGGCGGGGGTTTACAATGAGCAGTTCTTC
TRBJ2-7 . 11 . TRBV20-1 CSARKGVEQYF TGCAGTGCCCGGAAGGGGGTCGAGCAGTACTTC
TRBJ1-3 . 15 . TRBV5-6 CASSFLGLSGNTIYF TGTGCCAGCAGCTTCCTGGGGCTCTCTGGAAACACCATATATTTT
TRBJ1-2 . 14 . TRBV28 CASSLLSSNYGYTF TGTGCCAGCAGTTTGTTGAGTTCTAACTATGGCTACACCTTC